The 8 T cell receptor beta chains reported below all come from one sample, sequenced in a study of T-cell memory formation after mild COVID-19. From the 5' RACE reads, TCRdb called clonotypes with MiXCR, one entry per CDR3 protein. This sample has approximately 490,000 distinct CDR3 sequences; about a fifth occur once, and the top ten carry around 12%. Sample: PBMCs or a T cell subset sorted from them (not recorded which). The receptors shown here come from an adult woman who had mild COVID-19 (a few samples of this study predate the infection). Cell type and time point are not known.

This clonotype was picked up a small number of times. The chain carries TRBV4-3 and TRBJ2-3; D remains unclear. Germline values: CDR1 LGHNA, CDR2 YSLEER. Trimming pared 3 bases from V and 4 bases from J, leaving 26 bases between. The CDR3 length is 19 residues. The CDR3 DNA reads TGCGCCAGCAGCCACCTCCCCGGCCAGAGACATCTCCGGGCAGATACGCAGTATTTT. It specifies CASSHLPGQRHLRADTQYF.

This chain uses TRBV12-3 or TRBV12-4 with TRBJ2-1, with D maybe TRBD1 (5 bases). This CDR3 has 12 amino acids. Trimming left V 7 bases short and J 6 bases short, with 10 bases between. This CDR3 reads CASTQGFNEQFF. For the CDR3, the DNA is TGTGCCAGCACCCAGGGTTTCAATGAGCAGTTCTTC.

The rearrangement joins TRBV18 to TRBJ2-5, with D perhaps matching TRBD1 (6 bases). V was trimmed by 1 base and J by 2 bases, leaving 11 bases between them. Germline V gene sequence: CDR1 KGHSH, CDR2 LQKENI. This CDR3 has 15 residues. CDR3 region: CASSPREGGQETQYF. CDR3 in DNA: TGTGCCAGCTCACCACGGGAAGGGGGACAAGAGACCCAGTACTTC.

The CDR3 is CATSEGGRGYEGYEQYF. The CDR3 DNA reads TGTGCCACCAGTGAGGGCGGCCGCGGCTATGAGGGGTACGAGCAGTACTTC. The V and J genes are TRBV24-1 and TRBJ2-7; either TRBD1 or TRBD2 may supply D (5 bases each). The CDR3 consists of 17 residues. Germline values: CDR1 KGHDR, CDR2 SFDVKD. V was pared by 4 bases and J by 4 bases, with 22 bases between.

The rearrangement links TRBV11-2 to TRBJ1-2; 9 bases map to TRBD1. The trim removed 7 bases at V and 7 bases at J, leaving 16 bases unmatched. The CDR3 consists of 16 residues. CDR1 and CDR2 from the germline V gene are SGHAT and FQNNGV. This chain's CDR3 is CASTVDGDRVLTGYTF. In DNA form, the CDR3 reads TGTGCCAGCACCGTTGATGGGGACAGGGTATTGACTGGCTACACCTTC.

This clonotype showed up just a few times. The rearrangement links TRBV2 to TRBJ2-2; 8 nucleotides align to TRBD1. The CDR3 is 16 residues long. V gave up 2 bases and J gave up 6 bases; unmatched junction bases: 8. The germline CDR1 and CDR2 sequences are SNHLY and FYNNEI. CDR3 in DNA: TGTGCCAGCAGTGAACGGGCAGGGGGCATGGCCGGGGAGCTGTTTTTT. This translates into CASSERAGGMAGELFF.

This sequence joins TRBV5-1 and TRBJ2-2; a possible D gene is TRBD1 (6 bases). The germline V gene encodes CDR1 SGHRS and CDR2 YFSETQ. V lost 0 bases and J 4 bases, leaving 16 bases between the germline ends. The length of the CDR3 is 17 residues. The CDR3 DNA follows: TGCGCCAGCAGCTTGGCAGGGGACCCCCGAGGCACCGGGGAGCTGTTTTTT. Protein sequence: CASSLAGDPRGTGELFF.

The V gene is TRBV5-1, the J gene TRBJ2-3, with D perhaps TRBD1 (5 bases). Germline V lookup: CDR1 SGHRS, CDR2 YFSETQ. The CDR3 is made up of 15 amino acids. With 4 bases removed from V and 2 bases from J, the gap between germline ends came to 14 bases. The CDR3 DNA follows: TGCGCCAGCAGCCTTCGGACATACAACACAGATACGCAGTATTTT. It yields the protein CASSLRTYNTDTQYF.